This section outlines one T cell receptor beta chain sequence together with its context. This clonotype was recorded a few times. Its antigen remains undetermined. Within one base of it there is no much larger clone, and no base qualities were kept. Library preparation employed 5' RACE. The sequencing machine was an Illumina HiSeq 2500. The second PCR ran for roughly 7 to 11 cycles and used a J-beta primer mix along with a sample-barcoded 5' primer. A unique molecular identifier was introduced onto each TCR beta cDNA molecule by a template-switch 5' adaptor carrying 12 random nucleotides. Each sample yielded at least 3 million CDR3-containing paired-end reads. First-strand cDNA was synthesized from all RNA with the Mint cDNA synthesis kit, primed by a TRBC-specific oligonucleotide. Following uracil-DNA glycosylase treatment, a first 18-cycle PCR with universal primers M1SS and BC2_uni_R was performed on all cDNA. On the authors' methods: Each sample was normalized by randomly selecting 1 million high-quality reads, each carrying a distinct molecular identifier. Instead of being binned into consensus sequences, reads with shared molecular identifiers were discarded. CDR3 identification, clonotype clustering and error correction used MiTCR with a Q25 quality threshold and the strictest error-elimination algorithm. A nonparametric unseen species model using Euler transformation provided a lower-bound estimate of total TCR beta diversity. The raw public data were reprocessed by TCRdb itself: fastp quality trimming at Q25, MiXCR clonotype calling, in-frame beta chains only. Duplicate CDR3 protein sequences are folded into a single record with the most common DNA and genes. V and J calls and clone size were set by TCRdb, not the authors. Counted in this sample were under 2 million distinct CDR3 sequences; around 35% of them appeared once. Of the sample, roughly 10% falls within the top ten clones.

This specimen belongs to a study of blood T cells in healthy people across ages (dated by TCRdb to about 2015). At the level of the whole study: In model experiments, roughly one uniquely barcoded TCR beta cDNA molecule per two T cells was captured by template switching. Age-related changes in TCR beta repertoire diversity were measured in the study by deep sequencing normalized with unique cDNA molecular identifiers. The study analyzed two additional independent replicas of 1 million unique cDNA reads from the same blood draw for two donors, one aged 18 to 30 and one aged 80 or older. To avoid experimental bias, donors of different ages were randomly spread across the sequencing lanes. Four age groups were formed from the donors: young (average roughly 15 years), middle-aged (around 40), aged (over 55) and long-lived (82). Broad study findings and their caveats: There was a strong correlation between observed TCR beta diversity and the percentage of naive T cells measured by flow cytometry. The long-lived group showed more naive CD4+ T cells, fewer expanded clones and increased TCR diversity than the aged group, suggesting age selection. Bulk unsorted PBMC profiling prevented conclusive comparison of naive and antigen-experienced compartments. Estimates of total diversity from one million sequenced T cells were regarded as lower bounds and underestimates. Because donor CMV infection status was unknown, age-related changes in expanded clonotypes were potentially confounded. Observed TCR beta diversity per million T cells fell roughly linearly with age, and a significant reduction was already apparent by age roughly 41.

The donors were roughly 40 Caucasian individuals from Russia, aged roughly 6 to 100 years, who were systemically healthy. Ten milliliters of peripheral blood were collected from each donor into EDTA-treated Vacutainer tubes. Ficoll-Paque density-gradient centrifugation was used to isolate PBMCs, with at least 7 million per sample. Trizol reagent was used to extract total RNA from PBMCs, with at least 6 micrograms per sample. Naive CD45RAhigh/CD27high T cell percentages were measured by flow cytometry on a PBMC aliquot from every donor. The CDR3 runs 16 amino acids, cysteine and phenylalanine included. CDR3 DNA is the only sequence kept; it has 48 bases, read in frame from the first base. Trimming removed 9 bases from V and 4 bases from J; the gene matches leave 15 bases unexplained. Reading the germline V gene gives CDR1 MGHRA and CDR2 YSYEKL.

Sequences were obtained from blood. The sequence links TRBV4-1 to TRBJ2-3; the central 8 bases match TRBD2. This sequence was found in a woman in her 30s in good health. The CDR3 protein is CARNQLSGRSPDTQYF. The DNA reads TGCGCCAGGAACCAACTCAGCGGGAGAAGTCCAGATACGCAGTATTTT.